One and the same sample provided the 22 T cell receptor beta chains below, sequenced in a study of OX40 agonist ivuxolimab in advanced cancers. Using immunoSEQ multiplex PCR, the repertoire was profiled, and TCRdb retains in-frame clones only, with some absent. The sample includes 60,000 to 75,000 clones, almost 90% of them seen just once. The starting material was CD4+ or CD8+ T cells sorted from blood, obtained in a trial of the OX40 agonist ivuxolimab. Receptor source: an adult with an advanced solid tumor such as melanoma, head and neck, liver or kidney cancer.

The chain combines TRBV7-2 with TRBJ2-1; TRBD2 matches at 7 bases. V shed 3 bases and J 5 bases; nucleotides not matched to a gene: 7. The CDR3 loop spans 15 amino acids. The V gene's germline CDR1 is SGHTA and CDR2 FQGNSA. In nucleotides, the CDR3 is TGTGCCAGCAGCTTCTCCAGCGGGAAACACAATGAGCAGTTCTTC. Protein: CASSFSSGKHNEQFF.

This clone was counted once. The chain employs TRBV18 and TRBJ2-1; 9 nucleotides align to TRBD2. In germline, CDR1 is KGHSH, CDR2 LQKENI. There are 16 residues in the CDR3. V trimming: 3 bases; J trimming: 2 bases; junction bases outside the gene matches: 5. In DNA form, the CDR3 reads TGTGCCAGCTCACCCTCCGCTAGCGGGGCCTACAATGAGCAGTTCTTC. This encodes CASSPSASGAYNEQFF.

V is TRBV2 and J is TRBJ1-2; unclear D gene. This CDR3 is 8 amino acids long. Deletions cut 8 bases from V and 8 bases from J, with 3 bases between. Germline CDR1 reads SNHLY; CDR2 reads FYNNEI. CDR3 sequence reads: CASLGYTF. The CDR3 coding sequence is TGTGCCAGCCTGGGCTACACCTTC.

The chain joins TRBV9 to TRBJ2-6; D is perhaps TRBD2 (6 bases). The CDR3 extends over 17 amino acids. Trimming cost V 2 bases and J 0 bases, with 12 bases left between them. The germline V gene encodes CDR1 SGDLS and CDR2 YYNGEE. The CDR3 sequence: CASSVGLAVSGANVLTF. The CDR3 DNA reads TGTGCCAGCAGCGTGGGACTCGCAGTCTCTGGGGCCAACGTCCTGACTTTC.

The chain links TRBV7-9 to TRBJ2-5; D is possibly TRBD2 (5 bases). The CDR3 is 15 residues long. CDR1 and CDR2 from the germline V gene are SEHNR and FQNEAQ (reference sequence). V was clipped by 5 bases and J by 3 bases, with 16 bases between them. The CDR3 region has the DNA TGTGCCAGCAGCCAGTGGAGTAGCGAAAAAGAGACCCAGTACTTC. This codes for CASSQWSSEKETQYF.

CDR3 amino acids: CASSGTSGSYEQYF. The CDR3 DNA follows: TGTGCCAGCAGCGGGACTAGCGGATCCTACGAGCAGTACTTC. The chain recombines TRBV5-4 with TRBJ2-7; 11 bases line up with TRBD2. The CDR3 has 14 residues. Germline loops: CDR1 SGHNT, CDR2 YYREEE (reference sequence). V lost 4 bases, J lost 1 base, and 1 base stayed unmatched.

V and J are TRBV28 and TRBJ2-3; D is uncertain. The CDR3 is 11 residues long. Germline assignment: CDR1 MDHEN and CDR2 SYDVKM. The V end lost 5 bases, the J end lost 5 bases, and 5 bases lay between the germline ends. The CDR3 is CASSTIDTQYF. The CDR3, as DNA: TGTGCCAGCAGTACCATAGATACGCAGTATTTT.

The chain recombines TRBV6-6 with TRBJ1-5; TRBD1 might be the D (6 bases). The CDR3 is made up of 14 amino acids. V gave up 5 bases and J gave up 0 bases, with 8 bases separating them. CDR1 and CDR2 from the germline V gene are MNHNY and SVGAGI (reference sequence). The CDR3 nucleotides are TGTGCCAGCAGTGGACAGAATAGCAATCAGCCCCAGCATTTT. It yields the protein CASSGQNSNQPQHF.

The chain carries TRBV6-1 and TRBJ1-3; D is possibly TRBD1 (6 bases). The CDR3 has 19 amino acids. V dropped 2 bases and J dropped 1 base, with 21 bases sitting between them. Germline V gene lookup returns CDR1 MNHNS and CDR2 SASEGT. CDR3 DNA: TGTGCCAGCAGTGAAAGTCTTGAAACGACAGGAGCATCTGGAAACACCATATATTTT. Amino acid sequence: CASSESLETTGASGNTIYF.

The V gene is TRBV25-1, the J gene TRBJ2-7; the D gene is possibly TRBD1 (6 bases). Trimming cost V 2 bases and J 5 bases, with 7 bases left between them. The CDR3 sequence is 12 residues long. The germline V gene encodes CDR1 MGHDK and CDR2 SYGVNS. The CDR3 nucleotides are TGTGCCAGCAGTGAAAGGGGGAACGAGCAGTACTTC. Amino acid sequence: CASSERGNEQYF.

This CDR3 reads CASRTGTGDLTDTQYF. CDR3 nucleotide sequence: TGTGCCAGCAGGACCGGGACAGGGGACCTAACAGATACGCAGTATTTT. V is TRBV7-3 and J is TRBJ2-3; 10 bases agree with TRBD1. CDR3 length equals 16 residues. Germline V gives CDR1 SGHTA, CDR2 FQGTGA. The junction had 9 bases not matched to a gene; V was cut back by 6 bases and J by 3 bases. Variable domain in full (rest from reference TRBV7-3 and TRBJ2-3): GAGVSQTPSNKVTEKGKYVELRCDPISGHTALYWYRQSLGQGPEFLIYFQGTGAADDSGLPNDRFFAVRPEGSVSTLKIQRTERGDSAVYLCASRTGTGDLTDTQYFGPGTRLTVL.

This chain connects TRBV18 to TRBJ2-5; D remains ambiguous. This CDR3 contains 14 residues. Trimming pared 3 bases from V and 1 base from J, leaving 9 bases between. Germline CDR1 is KGHSH and CDR2 is LQKENI. CDR3 protein: CASSPGSVQETQYF. CDR3 in DNA: TGTGCCAGCTCACCCGGGTCGGTCCAAGAGACCCAGTACTTC. Combining the CDR3 with reference TRBV18 and TRBJ2-5 gives the whole variable domain NAGVMQNPRHLVRRRGQEARLRCSPMKGHSHVYWYRQLPEEGLKFMVYLQKENIIDESGMPKERFSAEFPKEGPSILRIQQVVRGDSAAYFCASSPGSVQETQYFGPGTRLLVL.

The chain uses TRBV27 and TRBJ2-7; D gene ambiguous. Germline V CDR1 and CDR2: MNHEY, SMNVEV (reference sequence). There are 13 residues in the CDR3. V was pared by 4 bases and J by 0 bases, with 7 bases between. The CDR3 DNA reads TGTGCCAGCAGTTCCCCCCTCTCCTACGAGCAGTACTTC. Amino acids: CASSSPLSYEQYF.

V is TRBV18 and J is TRBJ1-4; no clear D. Trimming left V 6 bases short and J 8 bases short, with 19 bases between. Germline V CDR1 and CDR2: KGHSH, LQKENI. This CDR3 has 15 residues. CDR3 nucleotides: TGTGCCAGCTCCCTCGGTAGACGGTCGAGGGAAAAACTGTTTTTT. Translating it yields CASSLGRRSREKLFF.

The gene calls are TRBV5-8 and TRBJ2-1; D perhaps matches TRBD2 (5 bases). Germline loops: CDR1 SGHTS, CDR2 YDEGEE. The V end lost 1 base, the J end lost 0 bases, and 8 bases lay between the germline ends. The CDR3 covers 15 residues. CDR3 sequence reads: CASSLYDYSYNEQFF. CDR3 nucleotides: TGTGCCAGCAGCTTGTATGACTACTCCTACAATGAGCAGTTCTTC.

This chain connects TRBV5-1 to TRBJ2-2; 10 positions match TRBD1. The CDR3 is 16 residues long. V was clipped by 4 bases and J by 5 bases; unmatched bases: 8. Germline V lookup: CDR1 SGHRS, CDR2 YFSETQ. The CDR3 here is CASSAWTGGFTGELFF. In DNA form, the CDR3 reads TGCGCCAGCAGCGCTTGGACAGGGGGTTTTACCGGGGAGCTGTTTTTT.

The chain carries TRBV5-1 and TRBJ2-3; D is possibly TRBD1 or TRBD2 (5 bases each). This CDR3 is built from 15 residues. The V and J ends lost 1 base and 4 bases respectively, with 13 bases between them. The germline V gene encodes CDR1 SGHRS and CDR2 YFSETQ. CDR3 region: CASSLNWLGADTQYF. The CDR3 nucleotides read TGCGCCAGCAGCTTGAACTGGTTGGGGGCAGATACGCAGTATTTT.

The CDR3 sequence: CASSPGTGHSPLHF. In DNA form, the CDR3 reads TGTGCCAGCTCACCAGGGACAGGCCATTCACCCCTCCACTTT. V usage is TRBV18 and J usage is TRBJ1-6; TRBD1 aligns across 8 bases. Germline loops: CDR1 KGHSH, CDR2 LQKENI. Trimming at V came to 2 bases and at J to 8 bases, leaving 2 bases not matched to a gene. This CDR3 is built from 14 residues. The full variable domain, its missing parts supplied by reference TRBV18 and TRBJ1-6, is NAGVMQNPRHLVRRRGQEARLRCSPMKGHSHVYWYRQLPEEGLKFMVYLQKENIIDESGMPKERFSAEFPKEGPSILRIQQVVRGDSAAYFCASSPGTGHSPLHFGNGTRLTVT.

This chain joins TRBV7-3 and TRBJ1-2, with a weak D call TRBD1 (6 bases). This CDR3 region has 13 residues. The germline V gene has CDR1 SGHTA and CDR2 FQGTGA. V shed 5 bases and J shed 4 bases, with 11 bases lying between them. The CDR3 reads CASSLGGGYGYTF. DNA for the CDR3: TGTGCCAGCAGCCTGGGGGGCGGCTATGGCTACACCTTC. The full variable domain, its missing parts supplied by reference TRBV7-3 and TRBJ1-2, is GAGVSQTPSNKVTEKGKYVELRCDPISGHTALYWYRQSLGQGPEFLIYFQGTGAADDSGLPNDRFFAVRPEGSVSTLKIQRTERGDSAVYLCASSLGGGYGYTFGSGTRLTVV.

The CDR3 nucleotides read TGCGCCAGCAGTCAGAGTGAAGCTTTCTTT. This sequence encodes CASSQSEAFF. The V gene is TRBV23-1, the J gene TRBJ1-1; D not certain. TRBV23-1 is noted as an ORF with a role that remains uncertain. The length of the CDR3 is 10 residues. V was pared by 3 bases and J by 7 bases, with 3 bases between.

The chain is built from TRBV2 and TRBJ1-2; D remains unclear. Germline CDR1 reads SNHLY; CDR2 reads FYNNEI. The CDR3 is made up of 13 amino acids. Trimming stripped 1 base from V and 8 bases from J, with 11 bases between. The CDR3 protein is CASSEEDSLGYTF. CDR3 nucleotide sequence: TGTGCCAGCAGTGAAGAGGATTCGCTAGGCTACACCTTC. Full variable domain (rest looked up from reference TRBV2 and TRBJ1-2): EPEVTQTPSHQVTQMGQEVILRCVPISNHLYFYWYRQILGQKVEFLVSFYNNEISEKSEIFDDQFSVERPDGSNFTLKIRSTKLEDSAMYFCASSEEDSLGYTFGSGTRLTVV.

V is TRBV7-2 and J is TRBJ2-3, with D possibly matching TRBD1 (6 bases). The germline V gene encodes CDR1 SGHTA and CDR2 FQGNSA. The CDR3 has 14 residues. V was clipped by 4 bases and J by 2 bases, with 10 bases between them. CDR3 amino acids: CASSSTGLTDTQYF. The CDR3 DNA reads as TGTGCCAGCAGCTCGACAGGCCTCACAGATACGCAGTATTTT.